This record looks at one T cell receptor (beta chain) sequence and its context. This entry comes from a study of blood T cell repertoires in COVID-19. The repertoire was sequenced with immunoSEQ multiplex PCR; TCRdb's copy has only in-frame clones and lacks some. The table includes 30,000 to 40,000 clones, roughly 80% detected once. The specimen was peripheral blood. The origin of this receptor is an older man with active or convalescent COVID-19.

The CDR3 is CASSIGTGNQPQHF. The CDR3 DNA is TGCGCCAGCAGCATTGGGACAGGGAATCAGCCCCAGCATTTT. The chain carries TRBV5-1 and TRBJ1-5; TRBD1 aligns across 9 bases. The V gene's germline CDR1 is SGHRS and CDR2 YFSETQ. This CDR3 region has 14 residues. Trimming cost V 4 bases and J 4 bases; bases outside gene matches: 3.